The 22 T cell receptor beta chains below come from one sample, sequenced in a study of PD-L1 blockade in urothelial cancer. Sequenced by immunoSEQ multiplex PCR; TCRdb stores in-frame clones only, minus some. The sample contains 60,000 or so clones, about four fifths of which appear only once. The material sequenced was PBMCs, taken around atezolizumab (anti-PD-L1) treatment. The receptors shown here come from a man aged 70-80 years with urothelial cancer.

CDR3 DNA: TGTGCCAGCAGCCCCCTCCTAGCGGGGTCCTACGAGCAGTACTTC. The encoded protein is CASSPLLAGSYEQYF. The chain uses TRBV7-9 and TRBJ2-7, with 9 bases lining up with TRBD2. Per germline, CDR1 SEHNR and CDR2 FQNEAQ (reference sequence). The CDR3 is made up of 15 amino acids. The ends lost 5 bases at V and 1 base at J; junction bases unmatched: 6.

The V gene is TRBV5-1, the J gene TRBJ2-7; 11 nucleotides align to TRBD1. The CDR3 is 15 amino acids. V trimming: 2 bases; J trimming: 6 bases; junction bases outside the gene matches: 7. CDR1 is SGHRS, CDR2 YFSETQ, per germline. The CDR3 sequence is CASSLQRDRGSEQYF. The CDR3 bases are TGCGCCAGCAGCTTACAGAGGGACAGGGGGTCCGAGCAGTACTTC.

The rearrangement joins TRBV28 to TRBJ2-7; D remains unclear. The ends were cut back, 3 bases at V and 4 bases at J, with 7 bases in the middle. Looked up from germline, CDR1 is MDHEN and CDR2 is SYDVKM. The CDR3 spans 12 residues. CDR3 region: CASSFKRYEQYF. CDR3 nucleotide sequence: TGTGCCAGCAGTTTTAAGAGGTACGAGCAGTACTTC.

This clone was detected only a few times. The CDR3 loop is CASSYSGLTQYF. For the CDR3, the DNA is TGTGCCAGCAGTTACTCGGGACTCACGCAGTATTTT. The chain combines TRBV6-5 with TRBJ2-3; TRBD2 might be the D (6 bases). The CDR3 covers 12 residues. The V gene lost 0 bases and the J gene lost 9 bases, with 7 bases spanning the gap. Germline-derived CDR1 and CDR2 are MNHEY and SVGAGI.

The CDR3 DNA sequence: TGTGCCAGTAGTACACAGGGGGGCACTGAAGCTTTCTTT. Amino acid sequence: CASSTQGGTEAFF. The chain employs TRBV19 and TRBJ1-1, with 8 bases fitting TRBD1. Germline CDR1 reads LNHDA; CDR2 reads SQIVND (reference sequence). V lost 4 bases and J lost 4; bases outside the gene matches: 2. The CDR3 loop spans 13 amino acids.

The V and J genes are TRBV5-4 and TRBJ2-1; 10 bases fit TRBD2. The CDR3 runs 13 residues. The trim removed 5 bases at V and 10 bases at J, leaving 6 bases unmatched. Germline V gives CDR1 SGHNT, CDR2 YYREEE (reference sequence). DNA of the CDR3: TGTGCCAGCAGTGCGACACTAGCGGGAGAGCAGTTCTTC. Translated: CASSATLAGEQFF.

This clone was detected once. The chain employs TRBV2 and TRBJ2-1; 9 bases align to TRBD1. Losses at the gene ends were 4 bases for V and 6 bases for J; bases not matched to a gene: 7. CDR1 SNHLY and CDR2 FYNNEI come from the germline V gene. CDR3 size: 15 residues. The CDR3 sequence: CASSGTGQGFNEQFF. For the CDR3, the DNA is TGTGCCAGCAGTGGAACGGGACAGGGATTCAATGAGCAGTTCTTC.

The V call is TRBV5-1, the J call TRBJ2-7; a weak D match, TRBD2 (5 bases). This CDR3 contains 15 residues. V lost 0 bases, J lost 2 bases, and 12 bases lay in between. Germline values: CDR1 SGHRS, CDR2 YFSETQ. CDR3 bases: TGCGCCAGCAGCTTGGTCCCTAGCAGTACCTACGAGCAGTACTTC. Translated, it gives CASSLVPSSTYEQYF.

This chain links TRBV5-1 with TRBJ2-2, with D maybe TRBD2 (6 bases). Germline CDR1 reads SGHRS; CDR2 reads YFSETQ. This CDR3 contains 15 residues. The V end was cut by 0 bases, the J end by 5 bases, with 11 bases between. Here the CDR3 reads CASSLDVGRTGELFF. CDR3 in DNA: TGCGCCAGCAGCTTGGATGTGGGGAGGACCGGGGAGCTGTTTTTT.

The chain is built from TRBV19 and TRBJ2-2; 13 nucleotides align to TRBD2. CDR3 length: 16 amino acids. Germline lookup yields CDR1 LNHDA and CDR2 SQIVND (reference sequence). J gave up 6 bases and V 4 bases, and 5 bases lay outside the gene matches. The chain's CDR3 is CASSSGLAGVAGELFF. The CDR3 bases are TGTGCCAGTAGTAGCGGACTAGCGGGAGTCGCCGGGGAGCTGTTTTTT.

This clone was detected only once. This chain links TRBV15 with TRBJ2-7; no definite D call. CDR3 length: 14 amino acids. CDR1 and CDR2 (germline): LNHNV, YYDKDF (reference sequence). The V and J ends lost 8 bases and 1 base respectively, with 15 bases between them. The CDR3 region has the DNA TGTGCCACCCGGCCCGGAAGGCGGTCCTACGAGCAGTACTTC. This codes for CATRPGRRSYEQYF.

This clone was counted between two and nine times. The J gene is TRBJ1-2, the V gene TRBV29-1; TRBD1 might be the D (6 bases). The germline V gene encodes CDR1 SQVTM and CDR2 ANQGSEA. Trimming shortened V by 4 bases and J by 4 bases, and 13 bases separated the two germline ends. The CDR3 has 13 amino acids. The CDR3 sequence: CSVVLQGSYGYTF. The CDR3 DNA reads TGCAGCGTTGTTCTCCAGGGGAGCTATGGCTACACCTTC.

Written as DNA, the CDR3 is TGTGCCAGCAGCCAAGAATTTATCGGGAACACTGAAGCTTTCTTT. It is translated as CASSQEFIGNTEAFF. The gene calls are TRBV14 and TRBJ1-1; D gene ambiguous. Germline V gene lookup returns CDR1 SGHDN and CDR2 FVKESK. Between the trimmed V and J ends, which lost 0 bases and 1 base, there was a span of 9 bases. The CDR3 has 15 residues.

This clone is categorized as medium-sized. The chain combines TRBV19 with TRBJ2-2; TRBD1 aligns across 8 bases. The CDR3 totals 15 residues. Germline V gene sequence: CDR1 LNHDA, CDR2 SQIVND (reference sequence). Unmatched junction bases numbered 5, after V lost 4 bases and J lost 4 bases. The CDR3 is CASSTGGRGTGELFF. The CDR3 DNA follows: TGTGCCAGTAGTACAGGGGGCAGGGGCACCGGGGAGCTGTTTTTT.

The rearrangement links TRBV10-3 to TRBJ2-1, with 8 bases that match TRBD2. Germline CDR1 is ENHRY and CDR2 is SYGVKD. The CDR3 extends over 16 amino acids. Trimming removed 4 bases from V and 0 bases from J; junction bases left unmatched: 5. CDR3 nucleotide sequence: TGTGCCATCAGTGTCAGCGGGACTAGCTCCTACAATGAGCAGTTCTTC. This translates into CAISVSGTSSYNEQFF.

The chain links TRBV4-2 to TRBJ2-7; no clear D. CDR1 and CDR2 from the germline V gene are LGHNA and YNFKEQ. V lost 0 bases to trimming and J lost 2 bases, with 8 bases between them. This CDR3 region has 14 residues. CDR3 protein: CASSQDTGTYEQYF. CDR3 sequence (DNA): TGTGCCAGCAGCCAAGATACTGGTACCTACGAGCAGTACTTC.

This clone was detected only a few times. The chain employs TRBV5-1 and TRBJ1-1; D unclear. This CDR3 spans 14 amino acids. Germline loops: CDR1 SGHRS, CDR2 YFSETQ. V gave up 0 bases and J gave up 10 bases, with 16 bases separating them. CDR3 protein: CASSLDESRRGAFF. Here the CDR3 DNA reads TGCGCCAGCAGCTTGGATGAGTCGCGACGGGGAGCTTTCTTT. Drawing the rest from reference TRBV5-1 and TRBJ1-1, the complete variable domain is KAGVTQTPRYLIKTRGQQVTLSCSPISGHRSVSWYQQTPGQGLQFLFEYFSETQRNKGNFPGRFSGRQFSNSRSEMNVSTLELGDSALYLCASSLDESRRGAFFGQGTRLTVV.

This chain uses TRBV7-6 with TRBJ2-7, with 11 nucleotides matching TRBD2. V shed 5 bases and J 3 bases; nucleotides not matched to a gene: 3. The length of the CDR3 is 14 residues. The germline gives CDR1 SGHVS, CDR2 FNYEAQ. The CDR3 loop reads CASSRGTSGYEQYF. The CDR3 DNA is TGTGCCAGCAGCCGGGGGACTAGCGGCTACGAGCAGTACTTC.

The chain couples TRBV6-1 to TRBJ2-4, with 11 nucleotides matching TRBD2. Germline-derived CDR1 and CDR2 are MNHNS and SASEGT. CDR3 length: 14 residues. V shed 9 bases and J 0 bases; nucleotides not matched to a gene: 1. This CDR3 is CASGTSGAKNIQYF. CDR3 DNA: TGTGCCAGTGGGACTAGCGGAGCCAAAAACATTCAGTACTTC.

CDR3 DNA: TGCAGCGGGGAATTACAGGGCGGAGAGACCCAGTACTTC. It encodes CSGELQGGETQYF. This rearrangement joins TRBV29-1 to TRBJ2-5, with D possibly TRBD1 on 6 matching bases. The length of the CDR3 is 13 residues. V dropped 7 bases and J dropped 4 bases, with 16 bases sitting between them. From germline, CDR1 is SQVTM and CDR2 ANQGSEA.

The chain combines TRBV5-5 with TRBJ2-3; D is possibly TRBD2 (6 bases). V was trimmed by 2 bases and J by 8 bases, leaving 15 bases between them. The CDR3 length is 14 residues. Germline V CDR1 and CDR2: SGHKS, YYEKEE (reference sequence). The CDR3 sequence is CASSFAPGDGTQYF. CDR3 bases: TGTGCCAGCAGCTTTGCACCGGGAGACGGTACGCAGTATTTT.

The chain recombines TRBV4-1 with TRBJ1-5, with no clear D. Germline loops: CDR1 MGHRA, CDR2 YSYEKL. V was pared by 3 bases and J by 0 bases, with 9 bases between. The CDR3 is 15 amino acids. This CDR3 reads CASSQRAHSNQPQHF. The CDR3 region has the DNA TGCGCCAGCAGCCAGCGGGCCCATAGCAATCAGCCCCAGCATTTT.